The sequence of this T cell receptor (beta chain) was determined in a study of blood T cell repertoires in COVID-19. At the level of the study: The origin of the acute and convalescent COVID-19 samples was the United States, Italy and Spain. Sources were T cells, B-cell-depleted T cells, or PBMCs; the material itself was cDNA or gDNA.

Authors' analysis steps: Researchers report that nucleated cell counts were estimated from reference gene primer amplification. Method: immunoSEQ multiplex PCR; TCRdb's copy keeps in-frame clones and lacks some. V and J calls and clone size follow that table, whereas D and trimming were derived from the DNA. The sample carries around 200,000 clones, around four fifths recorded once. V shed 3 bases and J shed 6 bases, with 23 bases lying between them. Germline V gene sequence: CDR1 SGHVS, CDR2 FNYEAQ. CDR3 size: 18 residues. This clone was seen just once. The rearrangement links TRBV7-6 to TRBJ1-4; tentative D call: TRBD1 (5 bases). The sequencing sample was made of peripheral blood. The sequence came from a woman aged 45-65 years with acute or convalescent COVID-19. CDR3 nucleotides: TGTGCCAGCAGCTTTATCGGGCGTGGGGCGCGGGGACATGAAAAACTGTTTTTT. It is translated as CASSFIGRGARGHEKLFF.